This TCR beta chain was recorded in a study of blood T cell repertoires in COVID-19. On the study more broadly: COVID-19 samples from acute and convalescent phases originated in the United States, Italy and Spain.

This CDR3 spans 13 amino acids. Trimming shortened V by 1 base and J by 6 bases, and 9 bases separated the two germline ends. Germline values: CDR1 SGHAT, CDR2 FQNNGV. This clone was recorded only once. Profiling relied on immunoSEQ multiplex PCR, and the TCRdb table lists in-frame clones only, not all of them. The sample consists of about 83,000 clones, 86% of them appearing once. The receptor comes from a man in his forties or fifties with active COVID-19. Source material: peripheral blood. The chain uses TRBV11-2 and TRBJ1-1; D is unresolved. The CDR3 DNA reads as TGTGCCAGCAGCTTAGTTCGGGAGTCTGAAGCTTTCTTT. Encoded protein: CASSLVRESEAFF. Full variable domain (outside the CDR3, taken from reference TRBV11-2 and TRBJ1-1): EAGVAQSPRYKIIEKRQSVAFWCNPISGHATLYWYQQILGQGPKLLIQFQNNGVVDDSQLPKDRFSAERLKGVDSTLKIQPAKLEDSAVYLCASSLVRESEAFFGQGTRLTVV.